This TCR beta chain came from a study of blood T cell repertoires in COVID-19. Study-level background: The study drew acute and convalescent COVID-19 samples from the United States, Italy and Spain. In each case, the material was cDNA or gDNA derived from T cells, B-cell-depleted T cells, or PBMCs.

Source study methods: Reference gene primer amplification gave estimated nucleated cell counts. Generated by immunoSEQ multiplex PCR, the TCRdb table keeps only in-frame clones and is missing some. V, J and clone size are those of that table, while D and trimming were read from the DNA. The sample lists 70,000 to 100,000 clones, over 65% seen once, with 12% in the top ten. J lost 2 bases, V lost 2 bases, and 0 bases had no gene match. Per germline, CDR1 MDHEN and CDR2 SYDVKM. This CDR3 has 14 amino acids. This receptor was taken from a human donor in a cohort sampled during active COVID-19. The rearrangement uses TRBV28 and TRBJ2-7; 10 positions match TRBD1. Specimen: peripheral blood. The CDR3 DNA follows: TGTGCCAGCAGTTTAGGGACAGGGGCCTACGAGCAGTACTTC. As protein: CASSLGTGAYEQYF.